This T cell receptor (beta chain) came from a study of blood T cell repertoires in COVID-19 (dated by TCRdb to the early 2020s). In terms of the full investigation: Recovered participants in ImmuneRACE Cohort 3 were defined by two consecutive negative NP/OP PCR tests, clearance by a healthcare professional, or resolution of symptoms. The prospective study material was composed of cDNA or gDNA derived from T cells, B-cell-depleted T cells, or PBMCs. Samples were obtained from the ongoing ImmuneRACE study (first 160 participants) and from about 1,300 subjects provided by 6 global collaborators. The collaborator samples originated in the United States, Italy and Spain and spanned the acute and convalescent phases of COVID-19. Subjects who had been exposed to COVID-19, were actively infected with it, or had recovered from it provided the deeply sampled blood TCRbeta repertoires that made up the dataset. Where available, HLA class I and class II types were taken from metadata supplied by the sample provider and were not determined by assay-based typing. Sample metadata almost always included a de-identified subject ID, COVID-19 status, age in years and sex. The repertoires were released in a freely available public database meant as a resource for research on the immune response to SARS-CoV-2. Results and caveats for the whole study, not just this receptor: How much clinical and demographic metadata was included differed by source and by participant, and the metadata was provided uncurated.

TCRbeta CDR3 regions were amplified from genomic DNA using the immunoSEQ Assay, a bias-controlled multiplex PCR. Turning to the authors' computational methods: Within the assay, amplification of reference gene primers was used to estimate how many nucleated cells each sample contained. To quantify the absolute abundance of each unique TCRbeta CDR3 rearrangement, sequence reads were collapsed and filtered. For each sample, productive Simpson clonality was calculated as the square root of Simpson's diversity index over productive rearrangements. TCRdb took over this immuneACCESS table, retaining in-frame rearrangements with V and J assigned. Such tables are incomplete; in checked studies, under half of the missing clones stem from an unresolved V gene, and the remainder is unexplained. V and J calls and clone size are copied from that table; D and trimming were computed from the DNA. The sample contains over 200,000 clones, approximately 87% of them found a single time. The biggest ten clones account for about 3.1% of the sample.

Participants in the prospective study were aged roughly 18 to 89 years, lived in 24 United States geographic areas, and enrolled through a virtual design. In the prospective study, cohorts were assigned on the basis of participant-reported clinical history obtained from a screening survey and a study questionnaire. Mobile phlebotomists in the prospective study collected whole blood, serum and a nasopharyngeal or oropharyngeal swab from every participant. Prospective study participants could optionally give additional blood draws and questionnaires over an approximately 2-month period. Blood samples from the prospective study were shipped frozen or at room temperature prior to DNA extraction. On this clone: The antigen it binds to is not known. No qualities accompany the bases; no much larger clone lies one base away.

CDR1 MGHRA and CDR2 YSYEKL were looked up in the germline V gene. The CDR3 numbers 15 residues from cysteine through phenylalanine. Only the CDR3 DNA is retained, 45 bases long and in frame from the first base. The germline V end is reduced by 4 bases and the J end by 3 bases; junction bases left unmatched: 5. Sequences were obtained from PBMCs or T cells enriched from blood (not recorded which). The origin of this receptor is a woman aged 50 to 65 in a cohort exposed to, infected with or recovered from COVID-19 (not recorded which). Recombination joined TRBV4-1 with TRBJ1-3, and TRBD1 matches 8 of the central bases. The CDR3 has the sequence CASSLGTGFGNTIYF. The DNA sequence is TGCGCCAGCAGCCTCGGGACAGGATTTGGAAACACCATATATTTT.